The 10 T cell receptor beta chains below come from one sample, sequenced in a study of vaccination effects on CD4 cells after COVID-19. CD4+ T cells specific for antigen were expanded with viral peptide pools by the ViraFEST assay before sequencing. At the end of 10 days of culture, CD4+ T cells were isolated. Either the mRNA-1273 or the BNT162b2 vaccine was given to participants as two doses. Using immunoSEQ multiplex PCR, the repertoire was profiled, and TCRdb retains in-frame clones only, with some absent. Of about 72,000 clones in the sample, 75% to 85% were seen once. These receptors have no known antigen. The sample was CD4+ T cells from PBMCs cultured with HCoV-229E spike peptides, taken after COVID-19 vaccination. These receptor sequences come from a human donor who received a COVID-19 vaccine.

The V call is TRBV19, the J call TRBJ1-2, with a tentative D call TRBD1 (5 bases). Trimming stripped 5 bases from V and 7 bases from J, with 14 bases between. CDR3 length: 13 amino acids. Per the germline V gene, CDR1 is LNHDA and CDR2 is SQIVND (reference sequence). CDR3 nucleotides: TGTGCCAGTAGTTTGGCGGGGCTGAGTGGCTACACCTTC. Its protein product is CASSLAGLSGYTF.

This clone appeared a single time. This chain joins TRBV7-2 and TRBJ2-1, with D possibly matching TRBD2 (7 bases). CDR3 size: 15 residues. Trimming stripped 0 bases from V and 8 bases from J, with 14 bases between. Germline assignment: CDR1 SGHTA and CDR2 FQGNSA. CDR3 loop: CASSLAGGPADEQFF. The CDR3 bases are TGTGCCAGCAGCTTAGCGGGGGGGCCAGCGGATGAGCAGTTCTTC.

This chain joins TRBV25-1 and TRBJ1-4, with 8 bases aligning to TRBD1. The V gene end was trimmed by 7 bases and the J gene end by 7 bases; junction bases not matched to a gene: 5. The CDR3 contains 13 residues. Germline V gene lookup returns CDR1 MGHDK and CDR2 SYGVNS. The CDR3 DNA is TGTGCCAGCACACAGGGGGTTTCTGAAAAACTGTTTTTT. It codes for CASTQGVSEKLFF. Drawing the rest from reference TRBV25-1 and TRBJ1-4, the complete variable domain is EADIYQTPRYLVIGTGKKITLECSQTMGHDKMYWYQQDPGMELHLIHYSYGVNSTEKGDLSSESTVSRIRTEHFPLTLESARPSHTSQYLCASTQGVSEKLFFGSGTQLSVL.

This clone was detected only a few times. The CDR3 reads CASSYNPGGGNTEAFF. CDR3 in DNA: TGTGCCAGCAGTTATAATCCAGGGGGCGGGAACACTGAAGCTTTCTTT. The V and J genes are TRBV6-2 or TRBV6-3 and TRBJ1-1, with 8 bases fitting TRBD1. The germline gives CDR1 MNHEY, CDR2 SVGEGT. V dropped 3 bases and J dropped 1; count of bases not matched to a gene: 7. There are 16 residues in the CDR3.

The chain links TRBV20-1 to TRBJ1-3; D unclear. The CDR3 has 11 residues. Per the germline V gene, CDR1 is DFQATT and CDR2 is SNEGSKA (reference sequence). Between the trimmed V and J ends, which lost 3 bases and 0 bases, there was a span of 0 bases. In nucleotides, the CDR3 is TGCAGTGCTAGCTCTGGAAACACCATATATTTT. The encoded protein is CSASSGNTIYF.

The chain employs TRBV3-1 (or the pseudogene TRBV3-2) and TRBJ2-1; D possibly uses TRBD1 or TRBD2 (6 bases each). Germline V lookup: CDR1 LGHDT, CDR2 YNNKEL (reference sequence). The CDR3 is made up of 16 amino acids. V was trimmed by 0 bases and J by 3 bases, leaving 12 bases between them. CDR3 coding DNA: TGTGCCAGCAGCCAAGAAGGTCGGGGGCGCTACAATGAGCAGTTCTTC. This sequence encodes CASSQEGRGRYNEQFF.

The rearrangement uses TRBV6-5 and TRBJ2-2; no reliable D call. The germline gives CDR1 MNHEY, CDR2 SVGAGI. Trimming removed 5 bases at V and 0 bases at J, with 4 bases between. The CDR3 consists of 13 residues. The CDR3 region has the DNA TGTGCCAGCAGTACCCCGAACACCGGGGAGCTGTTTTTT. Translating it yields CASSTPNTGELFF.

The chain carries TRBV5-1 and TRBJ2-5; D assignment may be TRBD1 or TRBD2 (6 bases each). Germline lookup yields CDR1 SGHRS and CDR2 YFSETQ. This CDR3 has 16 residues. Trimming took off 0 bases at V and 1 base at J, with 13 bases between the two ends. This CDR3 is CASSLAPGAGQETQYF. CDR3 sequence (DNA): TGCGCCAGCAGCTTGGCACCGGGGGCGGGCCAAGAGACCCAGTACTTC.

The rearrangement links TRBV5-4 to TRBJ2-2; D remains unclear. V was trimmed by 1 base and J by 2 bases, leaving 9 bases between them. This CDR3 spans 15 amino acids. The germline V gene has CDR1 SGHNT and CDR2 YYREEE (reference sequence). This CDR3 reads CASSLRTVNTGELFF. The CDR3 DNA sequence: TGTGCCAGCAGCTTGCGGACGGTTAACACCGGGGAGCTGTTTTTT.

This chain joins TRBV19 and TRBJ2-3, with D unresolved. Germline assignment: CDR1 LNHDA and CDR2 SQIVND (reference sequence). The CDR3 length is 13 residues. Between the trimmed V and J ends, which lost 3 bases and 4 bases, there was a span of 8 bases. DNA of the CDR3: TGTGCCAGTAGTATCGGTTTCCCAGATACGCAGTATTTT. Protein product: CASSIGFPDTQYF.